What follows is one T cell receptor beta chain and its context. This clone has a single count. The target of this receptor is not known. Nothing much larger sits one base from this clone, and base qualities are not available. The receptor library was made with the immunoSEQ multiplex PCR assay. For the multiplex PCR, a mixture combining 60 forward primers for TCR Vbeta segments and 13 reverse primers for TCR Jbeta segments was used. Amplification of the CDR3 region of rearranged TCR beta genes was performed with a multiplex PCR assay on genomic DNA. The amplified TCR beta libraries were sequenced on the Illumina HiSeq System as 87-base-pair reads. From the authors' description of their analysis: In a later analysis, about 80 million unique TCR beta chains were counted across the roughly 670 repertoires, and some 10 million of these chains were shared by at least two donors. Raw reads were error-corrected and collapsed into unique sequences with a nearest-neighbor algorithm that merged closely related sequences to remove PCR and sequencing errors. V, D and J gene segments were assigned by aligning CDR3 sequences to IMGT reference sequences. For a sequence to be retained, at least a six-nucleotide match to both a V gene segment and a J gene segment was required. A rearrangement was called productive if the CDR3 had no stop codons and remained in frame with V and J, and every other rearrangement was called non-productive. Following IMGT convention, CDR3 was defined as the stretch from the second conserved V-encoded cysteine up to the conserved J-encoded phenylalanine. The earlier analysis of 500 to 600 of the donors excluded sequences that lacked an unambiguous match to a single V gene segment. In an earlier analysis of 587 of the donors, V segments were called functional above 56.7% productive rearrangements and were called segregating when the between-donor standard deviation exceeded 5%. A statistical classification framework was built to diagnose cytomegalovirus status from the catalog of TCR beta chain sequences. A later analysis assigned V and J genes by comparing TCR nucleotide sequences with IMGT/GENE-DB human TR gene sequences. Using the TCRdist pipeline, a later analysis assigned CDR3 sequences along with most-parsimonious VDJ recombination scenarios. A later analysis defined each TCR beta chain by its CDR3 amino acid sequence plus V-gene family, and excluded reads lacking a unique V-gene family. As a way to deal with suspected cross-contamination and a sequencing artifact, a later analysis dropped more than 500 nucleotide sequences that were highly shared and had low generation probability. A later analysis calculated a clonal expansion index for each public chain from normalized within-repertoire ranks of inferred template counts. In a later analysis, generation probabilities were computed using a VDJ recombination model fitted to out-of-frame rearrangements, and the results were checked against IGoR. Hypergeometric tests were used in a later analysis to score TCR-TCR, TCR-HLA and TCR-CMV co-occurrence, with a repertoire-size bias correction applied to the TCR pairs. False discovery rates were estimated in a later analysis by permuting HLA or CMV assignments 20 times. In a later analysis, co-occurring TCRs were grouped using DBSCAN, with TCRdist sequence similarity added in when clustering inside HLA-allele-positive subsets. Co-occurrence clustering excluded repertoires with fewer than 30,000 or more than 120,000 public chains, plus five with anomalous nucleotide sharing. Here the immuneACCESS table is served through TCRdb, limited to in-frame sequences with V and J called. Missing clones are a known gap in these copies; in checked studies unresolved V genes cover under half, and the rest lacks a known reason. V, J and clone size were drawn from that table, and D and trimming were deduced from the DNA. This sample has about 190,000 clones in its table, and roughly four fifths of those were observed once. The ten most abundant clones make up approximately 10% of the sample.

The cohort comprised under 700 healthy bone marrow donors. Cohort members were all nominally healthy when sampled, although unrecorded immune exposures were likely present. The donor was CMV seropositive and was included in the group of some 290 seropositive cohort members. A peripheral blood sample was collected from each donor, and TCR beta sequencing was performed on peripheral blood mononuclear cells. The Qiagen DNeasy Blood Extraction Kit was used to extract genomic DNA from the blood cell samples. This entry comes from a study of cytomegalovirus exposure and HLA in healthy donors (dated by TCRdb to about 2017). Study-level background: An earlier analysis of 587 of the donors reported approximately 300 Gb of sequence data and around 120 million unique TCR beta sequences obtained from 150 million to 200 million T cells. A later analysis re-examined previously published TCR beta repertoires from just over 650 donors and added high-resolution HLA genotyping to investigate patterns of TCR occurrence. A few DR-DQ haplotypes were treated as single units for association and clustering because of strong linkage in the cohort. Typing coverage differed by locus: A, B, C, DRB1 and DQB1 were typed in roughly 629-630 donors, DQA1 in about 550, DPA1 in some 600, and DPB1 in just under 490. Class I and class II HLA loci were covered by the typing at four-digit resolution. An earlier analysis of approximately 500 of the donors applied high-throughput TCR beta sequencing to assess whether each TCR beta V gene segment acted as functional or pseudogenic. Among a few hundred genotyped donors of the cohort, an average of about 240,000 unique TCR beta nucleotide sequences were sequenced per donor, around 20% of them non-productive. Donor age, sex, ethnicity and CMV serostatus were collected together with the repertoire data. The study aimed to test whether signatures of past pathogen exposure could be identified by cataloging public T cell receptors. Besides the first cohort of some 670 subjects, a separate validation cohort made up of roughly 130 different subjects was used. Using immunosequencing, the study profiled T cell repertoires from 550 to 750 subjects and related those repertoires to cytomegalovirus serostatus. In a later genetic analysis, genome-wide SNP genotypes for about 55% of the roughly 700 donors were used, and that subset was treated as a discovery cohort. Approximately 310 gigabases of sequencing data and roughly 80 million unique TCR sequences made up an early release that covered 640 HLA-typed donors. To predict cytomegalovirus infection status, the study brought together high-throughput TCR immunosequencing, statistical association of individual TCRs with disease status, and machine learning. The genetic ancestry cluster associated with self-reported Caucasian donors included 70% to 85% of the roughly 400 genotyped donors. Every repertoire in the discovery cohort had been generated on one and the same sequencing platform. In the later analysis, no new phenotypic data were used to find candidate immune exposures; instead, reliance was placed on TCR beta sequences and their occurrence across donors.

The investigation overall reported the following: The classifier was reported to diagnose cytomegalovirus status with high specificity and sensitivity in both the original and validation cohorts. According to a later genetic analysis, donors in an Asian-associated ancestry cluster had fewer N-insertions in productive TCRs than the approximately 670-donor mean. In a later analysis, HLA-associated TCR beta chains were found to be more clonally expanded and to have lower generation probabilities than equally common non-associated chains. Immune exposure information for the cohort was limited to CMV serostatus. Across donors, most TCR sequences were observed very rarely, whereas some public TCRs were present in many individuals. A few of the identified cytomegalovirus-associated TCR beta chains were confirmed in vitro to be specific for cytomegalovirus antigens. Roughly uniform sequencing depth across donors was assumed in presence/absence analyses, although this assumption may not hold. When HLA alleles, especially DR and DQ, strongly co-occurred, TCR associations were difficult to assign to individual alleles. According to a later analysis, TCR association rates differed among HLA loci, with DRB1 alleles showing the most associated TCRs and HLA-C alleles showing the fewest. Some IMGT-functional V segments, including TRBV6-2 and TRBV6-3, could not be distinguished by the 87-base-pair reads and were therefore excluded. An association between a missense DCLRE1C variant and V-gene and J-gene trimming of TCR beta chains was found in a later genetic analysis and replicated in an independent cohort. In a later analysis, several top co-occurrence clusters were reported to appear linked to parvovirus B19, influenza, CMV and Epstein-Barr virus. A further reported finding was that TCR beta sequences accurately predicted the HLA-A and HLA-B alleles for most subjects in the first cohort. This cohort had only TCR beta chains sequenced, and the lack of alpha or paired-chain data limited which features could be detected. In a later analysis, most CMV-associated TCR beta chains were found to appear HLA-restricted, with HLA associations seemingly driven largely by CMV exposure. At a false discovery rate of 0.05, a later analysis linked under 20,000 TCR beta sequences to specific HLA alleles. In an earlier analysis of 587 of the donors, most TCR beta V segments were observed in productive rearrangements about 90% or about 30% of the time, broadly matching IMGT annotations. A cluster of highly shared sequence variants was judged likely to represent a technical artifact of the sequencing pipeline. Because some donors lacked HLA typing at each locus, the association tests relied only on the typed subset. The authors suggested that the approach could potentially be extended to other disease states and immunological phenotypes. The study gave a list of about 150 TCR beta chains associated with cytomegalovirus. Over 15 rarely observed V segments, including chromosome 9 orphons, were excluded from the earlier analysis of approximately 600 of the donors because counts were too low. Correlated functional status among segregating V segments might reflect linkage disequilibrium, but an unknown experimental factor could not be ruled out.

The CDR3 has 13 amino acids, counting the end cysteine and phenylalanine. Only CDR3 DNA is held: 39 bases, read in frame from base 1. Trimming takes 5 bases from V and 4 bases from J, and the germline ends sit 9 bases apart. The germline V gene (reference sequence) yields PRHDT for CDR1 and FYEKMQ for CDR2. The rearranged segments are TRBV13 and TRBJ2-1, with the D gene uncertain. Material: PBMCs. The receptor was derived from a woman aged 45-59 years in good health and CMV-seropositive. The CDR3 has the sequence CASSPILYNEQFF. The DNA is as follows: TGTGCCAGCAGCCCGATACTATACAATGAGCAGTTCTTC. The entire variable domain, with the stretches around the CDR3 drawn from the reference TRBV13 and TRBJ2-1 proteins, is AAGVIQSPRHLIKEKRETATLKCYPIPRHDTVYWYQQGPGQDPQFLISFYEKMQSDKGSIPDRFSAQQFSDYHSELNMSSLELGDSALYFCASSPILYNEQFFGPGTRLTVL.